Below, 18 T cell receptor beta chains from the same sample are listed, as sequenced in a study of T cells after posttransplantation cyclophosphamide. Assay used: immunoSEQ multiplex PCR; TCRdb lists only in-frame clones, some missing. The sample counts 6,500 to 8,000 clones, none seen once; the ten largest own 5% to 5.5%. Treatment was busulfan-fludarabine conditioning, a marrow graft, and cyclophosphamide on days +3 and +4. The specimen comprised PBMCs, sampled after an allogeneic stem cell transplant with post-transplant cyclophosphamide. All receptors come from a male patient younger than 45 who received an allogeneic stem cell transplant from an unrelated donor, was CMV-positive, and had acute and chronic GVHD. Some of the T cells may derive from the graft donor.

This clone was seen a few times. The V and J genes are TRBV11-2 and TRBJ2-5; TRBD2 aligns across 8 bases. CDR3 length equals 17 residues. Germline CDR1 reads SGHAT; CDR2 reads FQNNGV. Trimming at V came to 5 bases and at J to 4 bases, leaving 15 bases not matched to a gene. The CDR3 bases are TGTGCCAGCAGCCCAACCCCCTCAGGACTAGCAGGAGAGACCCAGTACTTC. It is translated as CASSPTPSGLAGETQYF.

Many counts were recorded for this clone. The rearrangement joins TRBV19 to TRBJ2-7; 9 bases line up with TRBD1. Germline CDR1 is LNHDA and CDR2 is SQIVND (reference sequence). This CDR3 is 17 amino acids long. J gave up 3 bases and V 6 bases, and 15 bases lay outside the gene matches. The CDR3 loop reads CASSRETGGLRGYEQYF. The CDR3 nucleotides are TGTGCCAGTAGCAGAGAGACAGGGGGACTGCGAGGCTACGAGCAGTACTTC.

This clone was counted a few times. The rearrangement joins TRBV9 to TRBJ2-5; 9 bases agree with TRBD2. The germline V gene has CDR1 SGDLS and CDR2 YYNGEE. With V trimmed by 2 bases and J by 2 bases, 7 bases remained unmatched. The CDR3 length is 16 residues. CDR3 amino acids: CASSVMAGGGQETQYF. CDR3 nucleotides: TGTGCCAGCAGCGTCATGGCGGGAGGGGGACAAGAGACCCAGTACTTC.

This clone rates as medium-sized. As DNA, the CDR3 is TGTGCCACCAGCAAGACCGCTAGCGGGGCGGGAAATGAGCAGTTCTTC. Encoded protein: CATSKTASGAGNEQFF. The chain combines TRBV15 with TRBJ2-1; 9 bases agree with TRBD2. Germline CDR1 and CDR2: LNHNV and YYDKDF (reference sequence). With 4 bases clipped from V and 7 bases from J, the junction kept 11 bases outside the gene matches. The CDR3 has 16 residues.

This clone was recorded many times. This chain joins TRBV9 and TRBJ1-3; D uncertain. Trimming left V 0 bases short and J 0 bases short, with 16 bases between. The CDR3 is 18 amino acids. The germline gives CDR1 SGDLS, CDR2 YYNGEE. The CDR3 here is CASSVGLVGRNSGNTIYF. The DNA of the CDR3 is TGTGCCAGCAGCGTAGGTTTGGTTGGGCGTAACTCTGGAAACACCATATATTTT.

This clone was found many times. V usage is TRBV5-6 and J usage is TRBJ2-1, with 13 bases lining up with TRBD2. The CDR3 sequence is 15 residues long. Losses at the gene ends were 4 bases for V and 8 bases for J; bases not matched to a gene: 6. Germline lookup yields CDR1 SGHDT and CDR2 YYEEEE. The CDR3 spells CASSRTSGGRDEQFF. CDR3 coding DNA: TGTGCCAGCAGCCGGACTAGCGGGGGTCGGGATGAGCAGTTCTTC.

In its sample, this clone ranks as medium-sized. V and J are TRBV2 and TRBJ1-5; no definite D call. The V gene's germline CDR1 is SNHLY and CDR2 FYNNEI. The V gene lost 4 bases and the J gene lost 4 bases, with 11 bases spanning the gap. The CDR3 loop spans 14 amino acids. This CDR3 reads CASSVFRENQPQHF. CDR3 sequence (DNA): TGTGCCAGCAGTGTATTCCGGGAGAATCAGCCCCAGCATTTT.

By share, this clone counts as medium-sized. DNA of the CDR3: TGTGCCAGCAGTCCGACAGGGGGGAGCTCCTATAATTCACCCCTCCACTTT. Translation: CASSPTGGSSYNSPLHF. The V and J genes are TRBV2 and TRBJ1-6; 9 nucleotides line up with TRBD1. V trimming: 5 bases; J trimming: 0 bases; junction bases outside the gene matches: 5. The V gene's germline CDR1 is SNHLY and CDR2 FYNNEI. The CDR3 has 17 residues. The whole variable domain, remainder taken from reference TRBV2 and TRBJ1-6, is EPEVTQTPSHQVTQMGQEVILRCVPISNHLYFYWYRQILGQKVEFLVSFYNNEISEKSEIFDDQFSVERPDGSNFTLKIRSTKLEDSAMYFCASSPTGGSSYNSPLHFGNGTRLTVT.

Sample share makes this clone large. This sequence joins TRBV4-1 and TRBJ1-1; D not certain. Deletions cut 5 bases from V and 2 bases from J, with 12 bases between. There are 14 residues in the CDR3. Germline assignment: CDR1 MGHRA and CDR2 YSYEKL. The CDR3 DNA reads TGCGCCAGCAGCGGCCCCCTGAAAAACACTGAAGCTTTCTTT. Encoded protein: CASSGPLKNTEAFF.

By sample fraction, this clone is medium-sized. The rearrangement joins TRBV6-1 to TRBJ2-7; 9 bases agree with TRBD1. This CDR3 comprises 13 residues. V lost 10 bases to trimming and J lost 5 bases; unmatched junction nucleotides: 9. Germline V gene data show CDR1 as MNHNS and CDR2 as SASEGT. The CDR3 spells CATSRDRVNEQYF. DNA for the CDR3: TGTGCCACCTCCCGGGACAGGGTAAACGAGCAGTACTTC.

This clone was seen repeatedly, ten times or more. This sequence joins TRBV7-8 and TRBJ2-2; no clear D. The germline V gene encodes CDR1 SGHVS and CDR2 FQNEAQ. Trimming took 1 base from V and 4 from J, leaving 7 bases between them. The CDR3 covers 14 residues. Here the CDR3 DNA reads TGTGCCAGCAGCTTAGGGGCGACCACCGGGGAGCTGTTTTTT. Its translation: CASSLGATTGELFF.

This clone was picked up many times. The chain carries TRBV5-6 and TRBJ1-1; TRBD1 aligns across 8 bases. This CDR3 has 14 amino acids. The germline gives CDR1 SGHDT, CDR2 YYEEEE. V lost 4 bases to trimming and J lost 0 bases; unmatched junction nucleotides: 2. CDR3 sequence (DNA): TGTGCCAGCAGCCGGGGACAGGTGAACACTGAAGCTTTCTTT. It encodes CASSRGQVNTEAFF.

There are many counts of this clone. The V gene is TRBV30, the J gene TRBJ2-1, with TRBD2 matching 14 bases. The junction had 9 bases not matched to a gene; V was cut back by 4 bases and J by 7 bases. Germline V gene lookup returns CDR1 GTSNPN and CDR2 SVGIG (reference sequence). The CDR3 length is 16 residues. The CDR3 region has the DNA TGTGCCTGGATCGGGACTAGCGGGAGAATCGGTAATGAGCAGTTCTTC. As protein: CAWIGTSGRIGNEQFF.

This clone came up many times. This chain links TRBV7-2 with TRBJ1-1; D remains ambiguous. CDR1 and CDR2 from the germline V gene are SGHTA and FQGNSA. The CDR3 extends over 14 amino acids. V dropped 6 bases and J dropped 1 base, with 12 bases sitting between them. The CDR3 protein is CASSPTPGNTEAFF. The CDR3 DNA sequence: TGTGCCAGCAGTCCTACCCCGGGGAACACTGAAGCTTTCTTT.

As regards this clone: Since a much larger clone is just one base distant, this may be a read error. The V gene is TRBV9, the J gene TRBJ2-1, with D maybe TRBD1 (6 bases). V dropped 0 bases and J dropped 0 bases, with 7 bases sitting between them. The CDR3 has 15 residues. Germline CDR1 reads SGDLS; CDR2 reads YYNGEE. This chain's CDR3 is CASSVEGVSYNEQFF. In DNA form, the CDR3 reads TGTGCCAGCAGCGTAGAGGGGGTCTCCTACAATGAGCAGTTCTTC.

This clone was seen more than once but under ten times. The chain is built from TRBV29-1 and TRBJ2-5; no clear D gene. Trimming cost V 3 bases and J 5 bases, with 19 bases left between them. The CDR3 is made up of 15 amino acids. Germline CDR1 SQVTM, CDR2 ANQGSEA. CDR3: CSVEKDNTFGETQYF. The CDR3 DNA follows: TGCAGCGTTGAGAAGGATAACACCTTCGGGGAGACCCAGTACTTC.

This clone appeared many times. The chain couples TRBV2 to TRBJ2-1; D uncertain. The CDR3 runs to 13 residues. CDR1 is SNHLY and CDR2 is FYNNEI in the germline V gene. V lost 6 bases, J lost 0 bases, and 6 bases lay in between. CDR3 protein: CASSGGSYNEQFF. The DNA of the CDR3 is TGTGCCAGCAGCGGCGGCTCCTACAATGAGCAGTTCTTC.

This clone was seen at least ten times. Here the CDR3 reads CASRSSSGRARYEQYF. CDR3 DNA sequence: TGTGCCAGCAGATCTTCTAGCGGGAGGGCCAGGTACGAGCAGTACTTC. The V and J genes are TRBV6-6 and TRBJ2-7, with 12 nucleotides matching TRBD2. This CDR3 region has 16 residues. Germline V CDR1 and CDR2: MNHNY, SVGAGI (reference sequence). The V and J ends lost 6 bases and 4 bases, in that order; junction bases with no gene match: 10.